The 4 T cell receptor beta chains below all came from one sample that was sequenced in a study of blood T cell repertoires in COVID-19. The repertoire was sequenced with immunoSEQ multiplex PCR; TCRdb's copy has only in-frame clones and lacks some. The data contain fewer than 9,000 clones, 70% to 85% of them singletons. Sequenced: peripheral blood. These receptors were taken from a human donor with active COVID-19. The donor label of this sample is uncertain.

The chain couples TRBV19 to TRBJ2-5, with a possible D match to TRBD1 (6 bases). V was clipped by 6 bases and J by 3 bases, with 17 bases between them. There are 15 residues in the CDR3. Germline V gene sequence: CDR1 LNHDA, CDR2 SQIVND (reference sequence). The CDR3 spells CASSRNRDIKETQYF. The CDR3 DNA reads TGTGCCAGTAGCCGCAACCGGGACATAAAAGAGACCCAGTACTTC.

The rearrangement links TRBV28 to TRBJ2-1, with 7 bases aligning to TRBD1. The CDR3 has 16 amino acids. The germline gives CDR1 MDHEN, CDR2 SYDVKM. J gave up 7 bases and V 5 bases, and 14 bases lay outside the gene matches. CDR3 residues: CASSPTLPLRGNEQFF. The CDR3 nucleotides read TGTGCCAGCAGTCCAACACTTCCCCTCAGGGGGAATGAGCAGTTCTTC.

CDR3 in amino acids: CASSLATGRSPLHF. For the CDR3, the DNA is TGTGCCAGCAGCTTGGCTACAGGGCGTTCACCCCTCCACTTT. The rearrangement joins TRBV5-6 to TRBJ1-6; the D gene is possibly TRBD1 (6 bases). The CDR3 runs to 14 residues. V was trimmed by 0 bases and J by 9 bases, leaving 10 bases between them. Per germline, CDR1 SGHDT and CDR2 YYEEEE.

This clone was found a few times. V and J are TRBV11-2 and TRBJ2-7; 8 positions match TRBD2. The CDR3 is 15 amino acids. Germline V gene sequence: CDR1 SGHAT, CDR2 FQNNGV. The V and J ends lost 2 bases and 3 bases, in that order; junction bases with no gene match: 6. The CDR3 here is CASSLQSGSRYEQYF. The CDR3 nucleotides read TGTGCCAGCAGCTTACAAAGCGGGAGTCGCTACGAGCAGTACTTC.